These T cell receptor beta chains were read from a single sample in a study of blood T cell repertoires in COVID-19. Profiled with immunoSEQ multiplex PCR; TCRdb holds only in-frame clones, not every one. The sample yields over 150,000 clones, roughly 86% seen once. The specimen sequenced was peripheral blood. Source of these receptors: a man between 60 and 75 years old with COVID-19, enrolled during active disease. Each CDR3 is given with its conserved first and last residue. D genes are given only for firm matches. Not every row has a clone size; where given, it reads once, few, many or a size class.

clone_size,d_call,j_call,v_call,cdr3_aa,cdr3_nt
-,TRBD1,TRBJ1-5,TRBV7-8,CASSLLGTGGGSNQPQHF,TGTGCCAGCAGCTTACTCGGGACAGGGGGTGGGAGCAATCAGCCCCAGCATTTT
-,-,TRBJ2-5,TRBV11-3,CASSVLALETQYF,TGTGCCAGCAGCGTACTAGCTTTGGAGACCCAGTACTTC
-,-,TRBJ1-2,TRBV7-9,CASSLAAGGGYGYTF,TGTGCCAGCAGCTTAGCGGCGGGAGGGGGCTATGGCTACACCTTC
-,-,TRBJ1-1,TRBV6-6,CASSTQTGSGTEAFF,TGTGCCAGCAGTACCCAAACAGGGTCGGGCACTGAAGCTTTCTTT
once,TRBD1,TRBJ1-2,TRBV9,CASSVATGGHYGYTF,TGTGCCAGCAGCGTAGCTACAGGGGGACACTATGGCTACACCTTC
-,TRBD1,TRBJ1-1,TRBV19,CASSRGGESTEAFF,TGTGCCAGTAGTAGAGGGGGCGAGAGTACTGAAGCTTTCTTT
-,TRBD2,TRBJ2-1,TRBV19,CASSIPLAGGEQFF,TGTGCCAGTAGTATTCCGCTAGCGGGAGGTGAGCAGTTCTTC
-,-,TRBJ1-4,TRBV6-6,CASKAGNEKLFF,TGTGCCAGCAAGGCGGGGAATGAAAAACTGTTTTTT
few,TRBD1,TRBJ1-5,TRBV5-1,CASSHDRASQPQHF,TGCGCCAGCAGTCATGACAGGGCGTCTCAGCCCCAGCATTTT
-,TRBD1,TRBJ2-1,TRBV2,CASRGQGSEQFF,TGTGCCAGCAGAGGACAGGGGAGCGAGCAGTTCTTC
-,-,TRBJ1-2,TRBV2,CASSEKGVYGYTF,TGTGCCAGCAGTGAAAAGGGGGTCTATGGCTACACCTTC
-,-,TRBJ1-2,TRBV19,CASAVQGRGGYTF,TGTGCCAGTGCAGTTCAGGGGCGCGGTGGCTACACCTTC
-,TRBD2,TRBJ2-1,TRBV5-1,CASSLESGGFNEQFF,TGCGCCAGCAGCTTGGAATCGGGAGGGTTCAATGAGCAGTTCTTC
-,TRBD1,TRBJ1-5,TRBV12-3/TRBV12-4,CATGQEDQPQHF,TGTGCCACCGGACAGGAAGATCAGCCCCAGCATTTT
-,-,TRBJ1-5,TRBV5-6,CASSSTGYSNQPQHF,TGTGCCAGCAGCTCGACAGGATATAGCAATCAGCCCCAGCATTTT
-,TRBD2,TRBJ2-7,TRBV7-2,CASSLTSGSYRNEQYF,TGTGCCAGCAGCCTCACTAGCGGGAGTTATCGGAACGAGCAGTACTTC
few,TRBD1,TRBJ1-2,TRBV4-1,CASSHLTGVYGYTF,TGCGCCAGCAGCCATTTGACAGGGGTGTACGGCTACACCTTC
-,TRBD1,TRBJ2-6,TRBV18,CASSPTQTGNSGANVLTF,TGTGCCAGCTCCCCAACCCAGACAGGGAACTCTGGGGCCAACGTCCTGACTTTC
-,-,TRBJ2-1,TRBV25-1,CASSDRGLTYNEQFF,TGTGCCAGCAGTGATAGAGGACTAACCTACAATGAGCAGTTCTTC
-,-,TRBJ1-5,TRBV3-1/TRBV3-2,CASSQRSSQPQHF,TGTGCCAGCAGCCAACGTTCCAGTCAGCCCCAGCATTTT
-,TRBD2,TRBJ2-7,TRBV3-1/TRBV3-2,CASSQVSAGGPYEQYF,TGTGCCAGCAGCCAAGTCTCGGCGGGGGGACCCTACGAGCAGTACTTC
-,TRBD2,TRBJ2-1,TRBV14,CASSPFSGSYNEQFF,TGTGCCAGCAGCCCGTTTAGCGGGAGCTACAATGAGCAGTTCTTC
few,TRBD1,TRBJ1-1,TRBV7-9,CASSPGQGASTEAFF,TGTGCCAGCAGCCCTGGACAGGGGGCGAGCACTGAAGCTTTCTTT
-,-,TRBJ1-1,TRBV12-3/TRBV12-4,CAVVGAMDTEAFF,TGTGCCGTCGTGGGGGCAATGGACACTGAAGCTTTCTTT
-,TRBD1,TRBJ2-2,TRBV28,CASRTGTGYGELFF,TGTGCCAGCAGAACAGGGACAGGGTACGGGGAGCTGTTTTTT
few,TRBD1,TRBJ1-1,TRBV29-1,CSVEEGTGTEAFF,TGCAGCGTCGAAGAGGGGACAGGTACTGAAGCTTTCTTT
-,TRBD1,TRBJ2-2,TRBV19,CASSRDRGPNTGELFF,TGTGCCAGTAGCCGGGACAGGGGACCGAACACCGGGGAGCTGTTTTTT
-,TRBD1,TRBJ2-7,TRBV12-5,CASGRDRVGFYEQYF,TGTGCTAGTGGCCGCGACAGGGTAGGTTTCTACGAGCAGTACTTC
-,-,TRBJ2-6,TRBV4-3,CASSQGAQSDGANVLTF,TGCGCCAGCAGCCAAGGGGCCCAGAGTGACGGGGCCAACGTCCTGACTTTC
-,-,TRBJ1-2,TRBV5-1,CASSLNTDSGHPNNF,TGCGCCAGCAGCTTAAATACCGACAGTGGCCACCCCAATAACTTC
-,TRBD1,TRBJ2-7,TRBV12-5,CASGATRDSSYEQYF,TGTGCTAGTGGTGCTACCCGGGACAGCTCCTACGAGCAGTACTTC
-,TRBD1,TRBJ1-5,TRBV7-9,CASSSGQGDQPQHF,TGTGCCAGCAGCTCCGGACAGGGAGATCAGCCCCAGCATTTT
-,TRBD1,TRBJ1-3,TRBV6-4,CASSEGTGVCSGNTIYF,TGTGCCAGCAGTGAAGGGACAGGGGTTTGTTCTGGAAACACCATATATTTT
-,-,TRBJ2-3,TRBV4-2,CASSQGQGGSTDTQYF,TGTGCCAGCAGCCAAGGTCAGGGCGGAAGCACAGATACGCAGTATTTT
-,-,TRBJ2-5,TRBV6-5,CASSYSPVVSAQYF,TGTGCCAGCAGTTATTCGCCTGTAGTTTCTGCCCAGTACTTC
-,-,TRBJ1-6,TRBV19,CAGSKGVGSPLHF,TGTGCCGGGAGCAAGGGGGTCGGTTCACCCCTCCACTTT